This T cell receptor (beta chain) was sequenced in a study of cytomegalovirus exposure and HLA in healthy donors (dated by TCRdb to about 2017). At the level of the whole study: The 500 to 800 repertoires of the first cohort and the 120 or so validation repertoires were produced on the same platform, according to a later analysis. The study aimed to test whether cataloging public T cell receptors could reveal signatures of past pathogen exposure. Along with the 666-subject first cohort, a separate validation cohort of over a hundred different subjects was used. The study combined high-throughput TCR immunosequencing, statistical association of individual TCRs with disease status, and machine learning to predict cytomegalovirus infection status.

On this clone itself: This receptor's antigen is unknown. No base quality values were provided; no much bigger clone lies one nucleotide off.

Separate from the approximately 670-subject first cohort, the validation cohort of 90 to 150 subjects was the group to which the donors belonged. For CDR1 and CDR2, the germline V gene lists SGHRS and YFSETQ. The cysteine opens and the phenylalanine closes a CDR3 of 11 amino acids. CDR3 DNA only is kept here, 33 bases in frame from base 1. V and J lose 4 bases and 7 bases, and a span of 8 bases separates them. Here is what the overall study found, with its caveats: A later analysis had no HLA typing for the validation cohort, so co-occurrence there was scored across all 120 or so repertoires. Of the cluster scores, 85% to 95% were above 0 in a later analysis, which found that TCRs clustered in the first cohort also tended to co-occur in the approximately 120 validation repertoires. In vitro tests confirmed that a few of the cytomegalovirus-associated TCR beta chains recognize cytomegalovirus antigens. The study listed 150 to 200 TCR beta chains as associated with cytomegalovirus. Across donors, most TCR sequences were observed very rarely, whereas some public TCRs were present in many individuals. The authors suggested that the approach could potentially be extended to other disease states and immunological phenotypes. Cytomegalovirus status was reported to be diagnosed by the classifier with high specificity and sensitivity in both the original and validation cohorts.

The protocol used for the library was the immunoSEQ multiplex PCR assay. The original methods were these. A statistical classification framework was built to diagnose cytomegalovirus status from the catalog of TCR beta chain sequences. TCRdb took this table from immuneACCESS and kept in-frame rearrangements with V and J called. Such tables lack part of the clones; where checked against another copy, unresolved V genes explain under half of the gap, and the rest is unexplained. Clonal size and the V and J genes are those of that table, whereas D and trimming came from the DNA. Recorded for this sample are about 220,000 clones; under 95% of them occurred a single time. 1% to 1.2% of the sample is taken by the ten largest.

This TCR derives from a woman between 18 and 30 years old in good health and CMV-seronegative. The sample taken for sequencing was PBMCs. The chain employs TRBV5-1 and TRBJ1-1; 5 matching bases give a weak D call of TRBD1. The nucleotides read TGCGCCAGCAGCCTCGGGGGTGAAGCTTTCTTT. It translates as CASSLGGEAFF.